These 14 T cell receptor beta chains came from one sample sequenced in a study of technical replicates of blood from a few donors. Clones were sequenced by immunoSEQ multiplex PCR, and TCRdb holds only the in-frame ones, with some missing. This table holds over 15,000 clones, around nine tenths found once. The source material was PBMCs. All receptors derive from a human donor in good health.

The chain links TRBV19 to TRBJ2-5; TRBD2 matches at 7 bases. Unmatched junction bases numbered 7, after V lost 3 bases and J lost 6 bases. The CDR3 has 14 residues. Germline V CDR1 and CDR2: LNHDA, SQIVND (reference sequence). CDR3 sequence reads: CASSIGTGGQTQYF. CDR3 bases: TGTGCCAGTAGTATTGGGACGGGGGGTCAGACCCAGTACTTC.

This clone showed up just a few times. The chain links TRBV6-1 to TRBJ1-1; D is unclear. This CDR3 contains 13 residues. Deletions cut 7 bases from V and 2 bases from J, with 11 bases between. Germline assignment: CDR1 MNHNS and CDR2 SASEGT. CDR3 coding DNA: TGTGCCAGCACCATTACGGGAAACACTGAAGCTTTCTTT. Translated: CASTITGNTEAFF.

V and J are TRBV19 and TRBJ2-2; D possibly corresponds to TRBD2 (7 bases). CDR1 is LNHDA, CDR2 SQIVND, per germline (reference sequence). There are 15 residues in the CDR3. V was cut by 1 base and J by 7 bases, with 13 bases left in between. Written as DNA, the CDR3 is TGTGCCAGTAGTATAGTAGGGGGGGCCGGCGGGGAGCTGTTTTTT. Its protein is CASSIVGGAGGELFF.

The chain recombines TRBV28 with TRBJ2-7; TRBD2 matches 8 bases. The CDR3 runs to 14 residues. V trimming: 6 bases; J trimming: 1 base; junction bases outside the gene matches: 5. Germline CDR1 and CDR2: MDHEN and SYDVKM. The CDR3 DNA reads as TGTGCCAGCAGGGGCGCTAGCGGGTCCTACGAGCAGTACTTC. Amino acids: CASRGASGSYEQYF.

This chain uses TRBV7-9 with TRBJ2-4; a weak D match, TRBD1 (5 bases). Between the trimmed V and J ends, which lost 0 bases and 6 bases, there was a span of 9 bases. The length of the CDR3 is 14 residues. The germline V gene has CDR1 SEHNR and CDR2 FQNEAQ (reference sequence). CDR3 in amino acids: CASSLAGQGNIQYF. In DNA, the CDR3 is TGTGCCAGCAGCTTAGCGGGCCAGGGAAACATTCAGTACTTC.

The chain links TRBV4-1 to TRBJ1-1; TRBD1 might be the D (6 bases). Deletions cut 0 bases from V and 1 base from J, with 9 bases between. This CDR3 is built from 15 residues. Germline V gene lookup returns CDR1 MGHRA and CDR2 YSYEKL. The CDR3 nucleotides read TGCGCCAGCAGCCAAGAGGGGACATGGAACACTGAAGCTTTCTTT. Residues: CASSQEGTWNTEAFF.

In this sample, this clone turned up once. This chain connects TRBV2 to TRBJ1-3, with 9 positions matching TRBD1. Germline CDR1 and CDR2: SNHLY and FYNNEI. With 4 bases clipped from V and 5 bases from J, the junction kept 6 bases outside the gene matches. The CDR3 is made up of 15 amino acids. CDR3 in DNA: TGTGCCAGCAGTGTGGGACAGGGCTGGAGAAACACCATATATTTT. Protein product: CASSVGQGWRNTIYF.

This sequence joins TRBV7-9 and TRBJ2-7, with 8 bases lining up with TRBD2. The germline CDR1 and CDR2 sequences are SEHNR and FQNEAQ (reference sequence). The CDR3 totals 15 residues. The trim removed 1 base at V and 3 bases at J, leaving 5 bases unmatched. The CDR3 sequence is CASSLGRGGLYEQYF. DNA for the CDR3: TGTGCCAGCAGCTTAGGCCGCGGGGGGCTCTACGAGCAGTACTTC. The full variable domain, its missing parts supplied by reference TRBV7-9 and TRBJ2-7, is DTGVSQNPRHKITKRGQNVTFRCDPISEHNRLYWYRQTLGQGPEFLTYFQNEAQLEKSRLLSDRFSAERPKGSFSTLEIQRTEQGDSAMYLCASSLGRGGLYEQYFGPGTRLTVT.

This clone has just one count. This chain links TRBV11-1 with TRBJ2-5; unclear D gene. Trimming pared 3 bases from V and 2 bases from J, leaving 13 bases between. Germline V gene lookup returns CDR1 SGHAT and CDR2 FQDESV (reference sequence). The CDR3 runs 15 residues. The CDR3 coding sequence is TGTGCCAGCAGCTTTGGGCCGAACGATCAAGAGACCCAGTACTTC. Protein sequence: CASSFGPNDQETQYF.

This rearrangement joins TRBV5-8 to TRBJ1-5, with 10 bases fitting TRBD1. V dropped 0 bases and J dropped 3; count of bases not matched to a gene: 3. CDR3 size: 16 residues. Germline V gene lookup returns CDR1 SGHTS and CDR2 YDEGEE. CDR3 sequence: CASSLGGQGTNQPQHF. In DNA form, the CDR3 reads TGTGCCAGCAGCTTGGGGGGACAGGGGACCAATCAGCCCCAGCATTTT.

The rearrangement joins TRBV27 to TRBJ2-7; 7 nucleotides line up with TRBD2. The CDR3 loop spans 15 amino acids. With 8 bases clipped from V and 3 bases from J, the junction kept 13 bases outside the gene matches. Germline values: CDR1 MNHEY, CDR2 SMNVEV (reference sequence). CDR3 DNA sequence: TGTGCCAGCTGTGATGCCGGGCCGGGGGGCTACGAGCAGTACTTC. Translation: CASCDAGPGGYEQYF.

V is TRBV18 and J is TRBJ1-5, with 7 bases aligning to TRBD1. This CDR3 spans 15 amino acids. Germline CDR1 KGHSH, CDR2 LQKENI. V lost 3 bases to trimming and J lost 1 base; unmatched junction nucleotides: 3. This CDR3 is CASSPPGQSNQPQHF. The CDR3 region has the DNA TGTGCCAGCTCACCGCCGGGACAGAGCAATCAGCCCCAGCATTTT.

This chain joins TRBV10-3 and TRBJ2-3; D perhaps matches TRBD2 (5 bases). The CDR3 runs to 14 residues. Germline values: CDR1 ENHRY, CDR2 SYGVKD. V lost 4 bases, J lost 4 bases, and 12 bases lay in between. The CDR3 reads CAISGAGSSDTQYF. The CDR3 nucleotides read TGTGCCATCAGTGGGGCGGGCTCTTCAGATACGCAGTATTTT.

The chain links TRBV2 to TRBJ2-1, with 12 positions matching TRBD2. Germline trimming cut 0 bases from V and 5 bases from J; bases unmatched to any gene: 8. Germline V lookup: CDR1 SNHLY, CDR2 FYNNEI. This CDR3 comprises 18 residues. CDR3 sequence: CASSEAPILAGGNNEQFF. CDR3 DNA sequence: TGTGCCAGCAGTGAAGCGCCAATTCTAGCGGGAGGGAACAATGAGCAGTTCTTC.